This T cell receptor beta chain was captured by sequencing in a study of cytomegalovirus exposure and HLA in healthy donors. Study summary: The same platform was used for the roughly 120 validation repertoires and the roughly 640 first-cohort repertoires, a later analysis reported.

The data were produced by immunoSEQ multiplex PCR, yet TCRdb's version contains in-frame clones alone and is incomplete. The sample contains 150,000 to 200,000 clones, approximately 84% of which appear only once. V lost 0 bases, J lost 4 bases, and 18 bases lay in between. This CDR3 is built from 18 residues. Per the germline V gene, CDR1 is LNHDA and CDR2 is SQIVND (reference sequence). The specimen sequenced was PBMCs. The chain links TRBV19 to TRBJ2-2; no reliable D call. The source is a man between 25 and 39 years old in good health and CMV-seropositive. This CDR3 is CASSIDFPYLRGTGELFF. The CDR3 nucleotides read TGTGCCAGTAGTATAGATTTCCCATACCTGCGTGGCACCGGGGAGCTGTTTTTT.